This TCR beta chain was obtained from a study of high-grade serous ovarian cancer treatment subgroups. Study-level findings and limits: Same-patient tumor repertoires overlapped at about 0.1 to 0.79; different patients barely overlapped.

The data were produced by immunoSEQ multiplex PCR, yet TCRdb's version contains in-frame clones alone and is incomplete. The profile shows under 3,000 clones, roughly 80% of them singletons. With 1 base removed from V and 9 bases from J, the gap between germline ends came to 8 bases. Germline V gene sequence: CDR1 SGDLS, CDR2 YYNGEE. The CDR3 loop spans 12 amino acids. Tumor samples were taken before definitive surgery or chemotherapy. This clone was picked up a small number of times. What it binds is unknown. The clonotype comes from a human donor with high-grade serous ovarian cancer. The chain employs TRBV9 and TRBJ2-1, with D perhaps TRBD2 (6 bases). What was sequenced was tumor tissue. CDR3: CASSVLGGEQFF. The CDR3 nucleotides read TGTGCCAGCAGCGTACTGGGGGGTGAGCAGTTCTTC.